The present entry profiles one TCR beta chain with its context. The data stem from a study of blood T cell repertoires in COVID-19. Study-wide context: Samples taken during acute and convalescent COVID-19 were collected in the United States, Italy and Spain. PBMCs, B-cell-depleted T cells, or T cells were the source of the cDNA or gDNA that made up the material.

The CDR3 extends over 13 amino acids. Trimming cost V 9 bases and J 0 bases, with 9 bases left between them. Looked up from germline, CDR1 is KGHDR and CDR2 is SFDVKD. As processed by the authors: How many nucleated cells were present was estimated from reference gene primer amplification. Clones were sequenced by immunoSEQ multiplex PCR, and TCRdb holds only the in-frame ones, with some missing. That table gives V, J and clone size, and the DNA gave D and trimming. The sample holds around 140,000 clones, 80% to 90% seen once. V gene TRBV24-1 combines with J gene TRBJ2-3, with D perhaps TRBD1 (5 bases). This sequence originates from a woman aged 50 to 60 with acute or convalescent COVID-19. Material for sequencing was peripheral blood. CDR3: CATGRVSTDTQYF. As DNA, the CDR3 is TGTGCCACCGGCAGGGTTAGCACAGATACGCAGTATTTT.